This is a list of T cell receptor beta chains from one sample in a study of shared clonotypes between healthy human individuals. Using immunoSEQ multiplex PCR, the repertoire was profiled, and TCRdb retains in-frame clones only, with some absent. The sample records 1.5 million to 1.9 million clones, 95% to 99% being singletons. The sequencing input was naive CD4+ T cells sorted from blood. These receptor sequences come from a man aged 30 to 39 in good health. Each CDR3 is given with its conserved first and last residue. A D gene is named only where the DNA matches it firmly. Size tells how often a clone was seen (once, few, many) or the class of an expanded clone, and some rows leave it out.

v_gene: TRBV18; j_gene: TRBJ1-4; abundance: .; d_gene: TRBD1; CDR3aa: CASSPPRDSRNEKLFF; CDR3nt: TGTGCCAGCTCACCGCCCCGGGACAGTAGAAATGAAAAACTGTTTTTT
v_gene: TRBV19; j_gene: TRBJ2-7; abundance: .; d_gene: TRBD2; CDR3aa: CASSRDYHYEQYF; CDR3nt: TGTGCCAGTAGCCGGGACTACCACTACGAGCAGTACTTC
v_gene: TRBV10-3; j_gene: TRBJ1-2; abundance: .; d_gene: .; CDR3aa: CAISERGDEDGYTF; CDR3nt: TGTGCCATCAGTGAGCGTGGGGACGAGGACGGCTACACCTTC
v_gene: TRBV5-1; j_gene: TRBJ2-5; abundance: .; d_gene: .; CDR3aa: CASSAGTEGLGGRETQYF; CDR3nt: TGCGCCAGCAGCGCCGGGACAGAGGGACTAGGCGGCCGAGAGACCCAGTACTTC
v_gene: TRBV6-1; j_gene: TRBJ2-7; abundance: .; d_gene: .; CDR3aa: CASSEARGTVSYEQYF; CDR3nt: TGTGCCAGCAGTGAAGCGCGTGGGACCGTCAGCTACGAGCAGTACTTC
v_gene: TRBV6-1; j_gene: TRBJ2-7; abundance: .; d_gene: TRBD1; CDR3aa: CASSERYRQGNYEQYF; CDR3nt: TGTGCCAGCAGTGAACGGTATCGACAGGGAAACTACGAGCAGTACTTC
v_gene: TRBV9; j_gene: TRBJ2-5; abundance: .; d_gene: TRBD2; CDR3aa: CAGREFPKETQYF; CDR3nt: TGTGCCGGGAGGGAATTCCCTAAAGAGACCCAGTACTTC
v_gene: TRBV5-1; j_gene: TRBJ2-1; abundance: .; d_gene: TRBD2; CDR3aa: CASRGDGTSGPYSYNEQFF; CDR3nt: TGCGCCAGCAGGGGCGACGGGACTAGCGGCCCCTACTCCTACAATGAGCAGTTCTTC
v_gene: TRBV5-1; j_gene: TRBJ1-1; abundance: once; d_gene: TRBD1; CDR3aa: CASSREGATEAFF; CDR3nt: TGCGCCAGCAGTAGGGAGGGGGCGACTGAAGCTTTCTTT
v_gene: TRBV9; j_gene: TRBJ1-1; abundance: .; d_gene: .; CDR3aa: CASSVVPGTYTEAFF; CDR3nt: TGTGCCAGCAGCGTAGTCCCAGGGACTTATACTGAAGCTTTCTTT
v_gene: TRBV5-1; j_gene: TRBJ2-7; abundance: .; d_gene: .; CDR3aa: CASSLDKVYEQYF; CDR3nt: TGCGCCAGCAGCTTGGACAAGGTCTACGAGCAGTACTTC
v_gene: TRBV5-1; j_gene: TRBJ1-2; abundance: .; d_gene: TRBD1; CDR3aa: CASSETGTGGSLSGYTF; CDR3nt: TGCGCCAGCAGCGAAACCGGGACAGGGGGCTCGCTATCTGGCTACACCTTC
v_gene: TRBV5-1; j_gene: TRBJ1-3; abundance: .; d_gene: TRBD1; CDR3aa: CASSPGQGGGNTIYF; CDR3nt: TGCGCCAGCAGCCCTGGACAGGGCGGGGGAAACACCATATATTTT
v_gene: TRBV18; j_gene: TRBJ2-1; abundance: .; d_gene: .; CDR3aa: CASSPSVGSEQFF; CDR3nt: TGTGCCAGCTCCCCCAGCGTTGGGTCTGAGCAGTTCTTC
v_gene: TRBV5-1; j_gene: TRBJ2-2; abundance: .; d_gene: TRBD2; CDR3aa: CASSLAASGSGELFF; CDR3nt: TGCGCCAGCAGCTTGGCGGCTAGCGGATCCGGGGAGCTGTTTTTT
v_gene: TRBV6-6; j_gene: TRBJ1-5; abundance: .; d_gene: .; CDR3aa: CASSYSQSSFNQPQHF; CDR3nt: TGTGCCAGCAGTTACTCTCAGTCCTCATTTAATCAGCCCCAGCATTTT
v_gene: TRBV10-3; j_gene: TRBJ2-5; abundance: once; d_gene: .; CDR3aa: CAMGGHQQETQYF; CDR3nt: TGTGCCATGGGGGGACACCAACAAGAGACCCAGTACTTC
v_gene: TRBV10-1; j_gene: TRBJ2-5; abundance: once; d_gene: TRBD2; CDR3aa: CASSRTSSQETQYF; CDR3nt: TGCGCCAGCAGTAGGACTAGCTCGCAAGAGACCCAGTACTTC
v_gene: TRBV30; j_gene: TRBJ1-2; abundance: .; d_gene: .; CDR3aa: CAWTTTAVSGYTF; CDR3nt: TGTGCCTGGACTACGACCGCTGTGTCAGGCTACACCTTC
v_gene: TRBV21-1; j_gene: TRBJ2-2; abundance: few; d_gene: .; CDR3aa: CASSKDRLRELFF; CDR3nt: TGTGCCAGCAGCAAAGATCGTCTGAGGGAGCTGTTTTTT
v_gene: TRBV5-1; j_gene: TRBJ2-6; abundance: .; d_gene: .; CDR3aa: CASSPKPSGANVLTF; CDR3nt: TGCGCCAGCAGCCCAAAACCGTCTGGGGCCAACGTCCTGACTTTC
v_gene: TRBV6-5; j_gene: TRBJ2-7; abundance: .; d_gene: TRBD2; CDR3aa: CASRSTGLAYEQYF; CDR3nt: TGTGCCAGCCGCTCGACGGGACTAGCCTACGAGCAGTACTTC
v_gene: TRBV5-1; j_gene: TRBJ2-1; abundance: .; d_gene: .; CDR3aa: CATGEPSSGEQFF; CDR3nt: TGCGCCACAGGCGAGCCCTCAAGCGGCGAGCAGTTCTTC
v_gene: TRBV28; j_gene: TRBJ2-2; abundance: .; d_gene: TRBD1; CDR3aa: CASTLTGTGGTGELFF; CDR3nt: TGTGCCAGCACTCTAACCGGGACAGGGGGTACCGGGGAGCTGTTTTTT
v_gene: TRBV19; j_gene: TRBJ2-7; abundance: .; d_gene: .; CDR3aa: CASSISGEQYF; CDR3nt: TGTGCCAGTAGTATATCGGGGGAGCAGTACTTC
v_gene: TRBV11-2; j_gene: TRBJ2-2; abundance: .; d_gene: .; CDR3aa: CASSLGLAGNTGELFF; CDR3nt: TGTGCCAGCAGCTTAGGTTTGGCGGGGAACACCGGGGAGCTGTTTTTT
v_gene: TRBV13; j_gene: TRBJ2-1; abundance: .; d_gene: TRBD2; CDR3aa: CASSPYRTSGEDYNEQFF; CDR3nt: TGTGCCAGCAGCCCATATCGGACTAGCGGGGAAGATTACAATGAGCAGTTCTTC
v_gene: TRBV29-1; j_gene: TRBJ2-7; abundance: .; d_gene: .; CDR3aa: CSARWGGYEQYF; CDR3nt: TGCAGCGCTCGGTGGGGCGGGTACGAGCAGTACTTC
v_gene: TRBV2; j_gene: TRBJ2-7; abundance: .; d_gene: TRBD2; CDR3aa: CASNPLAGYYEQYF; CDR3nt: TGTGCCAGCAACCCACTAGCGGGGTACTACGAGCAGTACTTC
v_gene: TRBV4-3; j_gene: TRBJ2-4; abundance: .; d_gene: TRBD2; CDR3aa: CASSQDQRLAGLAKNIQYF; CDR3nt: TGCGCCAGCAGCCAAGATCAGAGACTAGCGGGACTAGCCAAAAACATTCAGTACTTC
v_gene: TRBV5-1; j_gene: TRBJ2-3; abundance: once; d_gene: .; CDR3aa: CASNDRTSTDTQYF; CDR3nt: TGCGCCAGCAACGACAGGACTAGCACAGATACGCAGTATTTT